These T cell receptor beta chains were read from a single sample in a study of CD8 T cells in Susac syndrome. Each CDR3 protein is one row after TCRdb ran MiXCR on the immunoSEQ multiplex PCR reads. This sample has about 290,000 distinct CDR3 sequences, with approximately 85% found just once. The sequencing input was CD8+ T cells from PBMCs. The receptor set was obtained from a human donor with multiple sclerosis. Both conserved end residues are part of each CDR3. D genes are given only for firm matches. The size field is filled for only some rows; it gives once, few, many or a size class.

V gene	J gene	clone size	D gene	CDR3 length	CDR3 DNA	CDR3 protein
TRBV4-3	TRBJ1-2	.	.	13	TGCGCCAGCAGCCAAGAACCGCACTATGGCTACACCTTC	CASSQEPHYGYTF
TRBV4-1	TRBJ1-5	.	.	15	TGCGCCAGCAGCGGAACAGGCAACTTTAATCAGCCCCAGCATTTT	CASSGTGNFNQPQHF
TRBV16	TRBJ2-7	few	.	12	TGTGCCAGCAGCGATGGGTCCTACGAGCAGTACTTC	CASSDGSYEQYF
TRBV6-5	TRBJ2-1	.	.	15	TGTGCCAGCAGTTCACTCCGAGACTCCTACAATGAGCAGTTCTTC	CASSSLRDSYNEQFF
TRBV28	TRBJ2-7	.	.	12	TGTGCCAGCAGTTTCCAGGGGCTCGAGCAGTACTTC	CASSFQGLEQYF
TRBV14	TRBJ2-5	.	.	16	TGTGCCAGCAGCCCGGCTTTTGTGCGACTGGGAGAGACCCAGTACTTC	CASSPAFVRLGETQYF
TRBV7-2	TRBJ2-4	.	TRBD2	18	TGTGCCAGCACCATGACTAGCGGGAGGGCCGATCCCAAAAACATTCAGTACTTC	CASTMTSGRADPKNIQYF
TRBV5-8	TRBJ2-3	.	TRBD1	16	TGTGCCAGCAGTTCTAAAGACAGGGTTTATGCAGATACGCAGTATTTT	CASSSKDRVYADTQYF
TRBV19	TRBJ1-5	.	TRBD1	16	TGTGCCAGTAGTACCGGACAGGTCCATAGCAATCAGCCCCAGCATTTT	CASSTGQVHSNQPQHF
TRBV6-2/TRBV6-3	TRBJ2-2	.	TRBD1	14	TGTGCCAGCAGCTTCGACAGGGCAACCGGGGAGCTGTTTTTT	CASSFDRATGELFF
TRBV7-9	TRBJ1-2	once	.	13	TGTGCCAGCAGCTTAAACAGCCTCTATGGCTACACCTTC	CASSLNSLYGYTF
TRBV11-2	TRBJ2-3	.	.	15	TGTGCCAGCAGCTTATGGGGGCGGGAGTCGGATACGCAGTATTTT	CASSLWGRESDTQYF
TRBV28	TRBJ1-1	.	.	14	TGTGCCAGCAGTTTATTTCGGGGTGGCACTGAAGCTTTCTTT	CASSLFRGGTEAFF
TRBV19	TRBJ2-7	.	.	14	TGTGCCAGTAGTATAGCGGACACCACCTACGAGCAGTACTTC	CASSIADTTYEQYF
TRBV25-1	TRBJ2-1	.	TRBD1	13	TGTGCCAGCAGGTACAGGGGTTACAATGAGCAGTTCTTC	CASRYRGYNEQFF
TRBV4-2	TRBJ2-7	.	.	19	TGTGCCAGCAGCCAAGATAGAGGCCAAGTTGGCCTATACGCCTACGAGCAGTACTTC	CASSQDRGQVGLYAYEQYF
TRBV6-5	TRBJ2-1	.	TRBD2	15	TGTGCCAGCAGTTTAGGACTAGCGGGAAGGAATGAGCAGTTCTTC	CASSLGLAGRNEQFF
TRBV19	TRBJ1-1	.	.	15	TGTGCCAGTAGTATCGCCTCCGGGGACTCTACTTGGGCTTTCTTT	CASSIASGDSTWAFF
TRBV11-2	TRBJ2-7	.	TRBD2	18	TGTGCCAGCAGCCGAGGTCCTTGGACTAGCGGGCATTCCTACGAGCAGTACTTC	CASSRGPWTSGHSYEQYF
TRBV7-4	TRBJ2-1	.	.	10	TGTGCCAGCAGATTTCCCCCCCAGTTCTTC	CASRFPPQFF
TRBV4-1	TRBJ2-7	.	.	14	TGCGCCAGCAGCCAAGAACGTTTGGATTACGAGCAGTACTTC	CASSQERLDYEQYF
TRBV6-1	TRBJ2-1	.	.	14	TGTGCCAGCAGTGGACGGAACTCCTACAATGAGCAGTTCTTC	CASSGRNSYNEQFF
TRBV20-1	TRBJ1-5	.	TRBD1	17	TGCAGTGCTAGAGATCCGGGGACAGCAGTTATAGCGGAGCCCCAGCATTTT	CSARDPGTAVIAEPQHF
TRBV29-1	TRBJ2-1	.	.	12	TGCAGCGTTGAGCGGGACGAGGGTGAGCAGTTCTTC	CSVERDEGEQFF
TRBV12-5	TRBJ2-2	.	.	17	TGTGCTAGTGGTTTGGTTCCTCCAGGGACTAACACCGGGGAGCTGTTTTTT	CASGLVPPGTNTGELFF
TRBV12-3/TRBV12-4	TRBJ1-2	.	.	14	TGTGCCAGCAGACATAAGGGACCTAACTATGGCTACACCTTC	CASRHKGPNYGYTF
TRBV7-9	TRBJ1-1	once	TRBD1	16	TGTGCCAGCAGCTTAGCGCTAGGGGGCAGGAACACTGAAGCTTTCTTT	CASSLALGGRNTEAFF